This TCR beta chain was found in a study of shared clonotypes between healthy human individuals. Overall study findings and caveats: It was only blood that was sampled, and tissue repertoires likely differ. Relative to clonotypes present in all four donors, those not shared had lower generation probabilities.

Investigators spread the genomic DNA of each subset evenly over several immunoSEQ plates. The repertoire was sequenced with immunoSEQ multiplex PCR; TCRdb's copy has only in-frame clones and lacks some. The table shows about 2.4 million clones, with 93% occurring only once. As concerns this clone: Its antigen is not identified.

The CDR3 is made up of 16 amino acids. The ends lost 0 bases at V and 8 bases at J; junction bases unmatched: 5. CDR1 is SEHNR, CDR2 FQNEAQ, per germline (reference sequence). The specimen sequenced was naive CD4+ T cells from PBMCs. As to subset: CD45RA+ positively selected. The source is a man between 18 and 35 years old in good health. Some clones in this sample may be carry-over from other donors' samples. V is TRBV7-9 and J is TRBJ1-6, with TRBD1 matching 9 bases. DNA of the CDR3: TGTGCCAGCAGCTTAGCTGGGACAGGGAGGTATTCACCCCTCCACTTT. Encoded protein: CASSLAGTGRYSPLHF.